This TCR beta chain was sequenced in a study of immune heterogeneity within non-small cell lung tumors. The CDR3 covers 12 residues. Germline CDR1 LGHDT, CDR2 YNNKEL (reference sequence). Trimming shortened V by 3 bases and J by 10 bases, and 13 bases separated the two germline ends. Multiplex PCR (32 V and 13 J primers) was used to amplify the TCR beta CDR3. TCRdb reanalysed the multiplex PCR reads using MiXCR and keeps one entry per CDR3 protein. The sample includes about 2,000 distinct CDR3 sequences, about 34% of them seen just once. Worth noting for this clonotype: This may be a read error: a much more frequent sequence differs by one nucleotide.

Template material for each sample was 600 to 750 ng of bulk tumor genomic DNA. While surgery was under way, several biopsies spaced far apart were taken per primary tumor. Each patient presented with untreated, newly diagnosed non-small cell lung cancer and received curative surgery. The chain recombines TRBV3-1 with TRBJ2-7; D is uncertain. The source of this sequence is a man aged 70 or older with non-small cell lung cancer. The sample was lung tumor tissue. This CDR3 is CASSHPTVVQYF. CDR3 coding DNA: TGTGCCAGCAGCCATCCAACAGTGGTACAGTACTTC.